Below are 2 T cell receptor beta chains sequenced from a single sample in a study of tumor-infiltrating lymphocytes in localized non-small cell lung cancer. Clones were read by immunoSEQ multiplex PCR, and TCRdb kept only the in-frame ones, dropping some. This sample yields 6,000 or so clones, of which over 60% are seen a single time; roughly 5.5% belongs to the top ten. Sequenced: lung tumor tissue. The receptors derive from a human donor with non-small cell lung cancer.

The J gene is TRBJ2-2, the V gene TRBV19; D not resolved. CDR3 length equals 12 residues. V gave up 4 bases and J gave up 6 bases, with 6 bases separating them. Per germline, CDR1 LNHDA and CDR2 SQIVND (reference sequence). The CDR3: CASSSMAGELFF. The CDR3 coding sequence is TGTGCCAGTAGTAGTATGGCCGGGGAGCTGTTTTTT.

This clone showed up just a few times. The J gene is TRBJ2-1, the V gene TRBV19; 7 bases fit TRBD1. V trimming: 5 bases; J trimming: 9 bases; junction bases outside the gene matches: 7. Germline V CDR1 and CDR2: LNHDA, SQIVND (reference sequence). This CDR3 is 13 amino acids long. The CDR3 reads CASSVTGSGEQFF. CDR3 sequence (DNA): TGTGCCAGTAGTGTGACAGGGTCGGGTGAGCAGTTCTTC.